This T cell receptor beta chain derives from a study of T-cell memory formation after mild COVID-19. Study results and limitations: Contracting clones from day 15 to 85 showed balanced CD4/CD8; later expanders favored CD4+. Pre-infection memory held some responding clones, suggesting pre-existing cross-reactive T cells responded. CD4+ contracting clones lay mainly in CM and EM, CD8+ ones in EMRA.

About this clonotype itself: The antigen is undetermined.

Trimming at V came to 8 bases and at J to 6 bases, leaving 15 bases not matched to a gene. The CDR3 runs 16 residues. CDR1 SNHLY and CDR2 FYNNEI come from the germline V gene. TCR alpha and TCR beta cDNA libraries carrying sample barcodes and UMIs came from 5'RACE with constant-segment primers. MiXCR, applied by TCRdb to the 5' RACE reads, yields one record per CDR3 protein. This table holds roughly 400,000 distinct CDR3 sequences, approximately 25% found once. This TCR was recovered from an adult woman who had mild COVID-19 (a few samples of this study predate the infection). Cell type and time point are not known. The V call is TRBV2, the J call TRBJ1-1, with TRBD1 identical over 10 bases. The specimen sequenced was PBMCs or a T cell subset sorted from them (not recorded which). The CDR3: CASGEPGQGWTPEAFF. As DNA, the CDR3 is TGTGCCAGCGGGGAACCGGGACAGGGGTGGACGCCTGAAGCTTTCTTT.